The clone carrying this T cell receptor (beta chain) came up once. This record belongs to a study of blood T cell repertoires in COVID-19. Study at large: Italy, Spain and the United States were the sources of the convalescent and acute COVID-19 samples. The analysed material was cDNA or gDNA that came from T cells, B-cell-depleted T cells, or PBMCs.

A Seattle source enrolled patients during active infection and followed them longitudinally. Per the study methods: By means of reference gene primer amplification, nucleated cell counts were estimated. TCRdb's copy holds only in-frame clones and misses some; the assay was immunoSEQ multiplex PCR. The V and J calls and clone size come from that table; D and trimming were worked out from the DNA. Of 150,000 to 180,000 clones listed, roughly 81% were seen once; the top ten hold less than 10%. The receptor was isolated from a woman aged 60 to 75 with COVID-19, enrolled during active disease. The sample was peripheral blood.

The CDR3 region is CASSQARSGELFF. The CDR3 DNA follows: TGTGCCAGCAGCCAAGCTCGTTCGGGGGAGCTGTTTTTT. The V and J genes are TRBV3-1 (or the pseudogene TRBV3-2) and TRBJ2-2, with D unresolved. V dropped 1 base and J dropped 8 bases, with 8 bases sitting between them. Germline CDR1 LGHDT, CDR2 YNNKEL (reference sequence). The CDR3 totals 13 residues.